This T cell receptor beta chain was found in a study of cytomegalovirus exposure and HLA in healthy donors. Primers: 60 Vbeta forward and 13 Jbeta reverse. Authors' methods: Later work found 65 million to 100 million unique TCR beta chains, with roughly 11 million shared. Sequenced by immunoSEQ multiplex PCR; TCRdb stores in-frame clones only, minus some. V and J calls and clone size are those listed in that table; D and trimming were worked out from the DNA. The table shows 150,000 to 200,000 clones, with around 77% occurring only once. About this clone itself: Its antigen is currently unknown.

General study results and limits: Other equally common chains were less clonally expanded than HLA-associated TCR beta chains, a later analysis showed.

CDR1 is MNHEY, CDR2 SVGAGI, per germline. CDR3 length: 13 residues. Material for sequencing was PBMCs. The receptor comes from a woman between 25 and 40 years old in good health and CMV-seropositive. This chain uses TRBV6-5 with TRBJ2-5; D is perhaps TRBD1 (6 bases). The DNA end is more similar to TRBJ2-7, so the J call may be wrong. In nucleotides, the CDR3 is TGTGCCAGCAGCCAGGGGTTTACCTACGAGCAGTACTTC. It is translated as CASSQGFTYEQYF.